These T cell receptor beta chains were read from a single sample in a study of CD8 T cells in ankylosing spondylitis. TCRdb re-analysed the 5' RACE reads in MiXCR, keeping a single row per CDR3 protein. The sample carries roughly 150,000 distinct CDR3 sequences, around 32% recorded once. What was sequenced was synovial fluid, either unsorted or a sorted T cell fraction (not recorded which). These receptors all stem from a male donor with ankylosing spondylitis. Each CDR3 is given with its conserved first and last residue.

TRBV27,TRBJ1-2,CASSRPGGDGGYTF
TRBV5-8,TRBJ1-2,CASSLQGANYGYTF
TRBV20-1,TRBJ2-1,CSQNEGLAGGEQFF
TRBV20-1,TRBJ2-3,CSARDWTGGDTQYF
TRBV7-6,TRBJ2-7,CASSLNSGPLGEQYF
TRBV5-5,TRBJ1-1,CASSLAGGMNTEAFF
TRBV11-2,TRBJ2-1,CASSRTRDYGQFF
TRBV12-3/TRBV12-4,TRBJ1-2,CASSYGEGRGYGYTF
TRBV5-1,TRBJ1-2,CASSLALQSPKEYGYTF
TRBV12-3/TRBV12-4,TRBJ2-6,CASRQGAGANVLTF
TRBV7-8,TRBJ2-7,CASSLSLGQAYEQYF
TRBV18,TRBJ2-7,CASSPARPAYEQYF
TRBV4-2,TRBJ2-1,CASSTRLAGVYEQFF
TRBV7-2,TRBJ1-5,CASSLRPGDQPQHF
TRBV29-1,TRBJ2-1,CSVERTSGGAQFF
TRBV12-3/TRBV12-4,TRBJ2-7,CASSLAGSTYEQYF
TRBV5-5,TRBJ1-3,CASSLEGTVTYSGNTIYF
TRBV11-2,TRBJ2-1,CASSPGLDNEQFF
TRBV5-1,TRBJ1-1,CASSLRDESEAFF
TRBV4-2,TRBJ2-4,CASSQPPGQNIQYF
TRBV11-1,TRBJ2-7,CASSSGTGMYEQYF
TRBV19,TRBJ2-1,CASSMEGVRWNEQFF
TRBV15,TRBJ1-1,CATSRDLHGEAFF
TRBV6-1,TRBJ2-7,CASGDRVGGYEQYF
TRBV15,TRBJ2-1,CATSRDSRPDNEQFF
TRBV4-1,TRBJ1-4,CASSQGEQGAREKLCF
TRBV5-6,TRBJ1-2,CASSTGINYGYTF
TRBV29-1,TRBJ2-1,CSVKGVYNEQFF
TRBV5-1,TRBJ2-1,CASSSAETYNEQFF
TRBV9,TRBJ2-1,CASSVLSASGIGEQFF
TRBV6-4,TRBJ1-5,CASSPDRGPNQPQHF
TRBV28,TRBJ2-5,CASSSTGTGRETQYF
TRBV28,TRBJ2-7,CASSLGGFLEQYF
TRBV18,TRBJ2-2,CASSPTVNTGELFF
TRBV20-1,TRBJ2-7,CSASSGRNEQYF
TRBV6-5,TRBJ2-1,CASSYSSFNSRDEQFF
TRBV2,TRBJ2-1,CASSGTSGSISYNEQFF
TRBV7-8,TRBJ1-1,CASSPTVHDTEAFF
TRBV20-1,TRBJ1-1,CSAHRRGMNTEAFF
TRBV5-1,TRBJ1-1,CASRTGPDTEAFF
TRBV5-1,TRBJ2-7,CASSLGQGLEQYF
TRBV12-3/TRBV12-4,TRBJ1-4,CASSLSAEKLFF
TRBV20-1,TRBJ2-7,CSARSRTGVYEQYF
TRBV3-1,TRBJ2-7,CASSPGLAGKGTYEQYF
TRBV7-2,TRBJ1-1,CASSLRVDTEAFF